The 4 T cell receptor beta chains given below trace back to one sample, sequenced in a study of Ad26.COV2.S vaccination and SARS-CoV-2 variants. The data were produced by immunoSEQ multiplex PCR, yet TCRdb's version contains in-frame clones alone and is incomplete. Counted here are around 250,000 clones, roughly 89% occurring once; the ten biggest clones make up approximately 3%. Stated treatment: 15 to 20 received Ad26.COV2.S at low or high dose, single or two shots; roughly five received placebo; per-sample allocation not given. Sampling took place 63 days after the first vaccine or placebo injection. This sample comprised peripheral blood, obtained in a trial of Ad26.COV2.S vaccine versus placebo. The receptors were gathered from a person aged 18-60 years who received the Ad26.COV2.S COVID-19 vaccine or a placebo.

The V gene is TRBV7-2, the J gene TRBJ2-5; 9 positions match TRBD1. Germline CDR1 and CDR2: SGHTA and FQGNSA. This CDR3 spans 14 amino acids. The J segment lost 3 bases and the V segment lost 6 bases, leaving 5 bases of the junction unmatched. CDR3 loop: CASSPGTGKETQYF. CDR3 coding DNA: TGTGCCAGCAGTCCTGGGACAGGGAAAGAGACCCAGTACTTC.

The chain joins TRBV18 to TRBJ2-1; possibly TRBD2 for D (5 bases). V was clipped by 3 bases and J by 7 bases, with 13 bases between them. There are 14 residues in the CDR3. The germline V gene encodes CDR1 KGHSH and CDR2 LQKENI. The CDR3 protein is CASSPVLTRNEQFF. The CDR3 DNA is TGTGCCAGCTCACCCGTTCTTACTAGGAATGAGCAGTTCTTC.

The gene calls are TRBV16 and TRBJ1-1; the D is unclear. This CDR3 contains 15 residues. CDR1 and CDR2 from the germline V gene are KGHSY and FQNENV. V was shortened by 0 bases and J by 0 bases, with 8 bases between the two germline ends. The CDR3 spells CASSQSSQMNTEAFF. The CDR3 region has the DNA TGTGCCAGCAGCCAATCGTCGCAGATGAACACTGAAGCTTTCTTT.

The chain uses TRBV6-5 and TRBJ2-7; either TRBD1 or TRBD2 may supply D (5 bases each). V was pared by 5 bases and J by 3 bases, with 8 bases between. The germline gives CDR1 MNHEY, CDR2 SVGAGI. This CDR3 contains 12 residues. CDR3 residues: CASSRDGYEQYF. The CDR3 bases are TGTGCCAGCAGTAGGGACGGCTACGAGCAGTACTTC.